These T cell receptor beta chains were read from a single sample in a study of T cells in localized non-small cell lung cancer. This table comes from immunoSEQ multiplex PCR, and its TCRdb copy is limited to in-frame clones, with some not included. The sample carries about 83,000 clones, 80% recorded once. The specimen was peripheral blood, collected before any cancer treatment. The receptors stem from a female donor older than 55 with stage I lung adenocarcinoma. Both conserved end residues are part of each CDR3. A D gene is named only where the DNA matches it firmly. A clone size is listed for some rows: how often the clone was seen (once, few, many), or a class if it is expanded.

J: TRBJ1-1; V: TRBV6-1; D: .; size: .; CDR3: CASSEGRVNTEAFF; DNA: TGTGCCAGCAGTGAAGGGCGGGTAAACACTGAAGCTTTCTTT
J: TRBJ1-1; V: TRBV5-1; D: .; size: .; CDR3: CASSLWAGTNTEAFF; DNA: TGCGCCAGCAGCTTGTGGGCAGGGACCAACACTGAAGCTTTCTTT
J: TRBJ1-4; V: TRBV27; D: .; size: few; CDR3: CASSPRGTAVF; DNA: TGTGCCAGCAGTCCTCGGGGGACGGCCGTTTTT
J: TRBJ2-1; V: TRBV5-4; D: TRBD2; size: .; CDR3: CASSFTSGRVNEQFF; DNA: TGTGCCAGCAGCTTTACTAGCGGGAGGGTAAATGAGCAGTTCTTC
J: TRBJ1-4; V: TRBV28; D: TRBD1; size: .; CDR3: CASRDSGGGNEKLFF; DNA: TGTGCCAGCAGAGACTCAGGGGGGGGAAATGAAAAACTGTTTTTT
J: TRBJ1-1; V: TRBV6-5; D: TRBD1; size: .; CDR3: CASASRGRDTEAFF; DNA: TGTGCCAGCGCCTCCAGGGGGCGGGACACTGAAGCTTTCTTT
J: TRBJ2-1; V: TRBV6-5; D: .; size: few; CDR3: CASRHRVGGYNEQFF; DNA: TGTGCCAGCAGGCACAGGGTGGGAGGCTACAATGAGCAGTTCTTC
J: TRBJ2-5; V: TRBV7-2; D: .; size: .; CDR3: CASSKPGPRQETQYF; DNA: TGTGCCAGCAGTAAACCGGGACCCAGGCAGGAGACCCAGTACTTC
J: TRBJ2-7; V: TRBV5-5; D: .; size: .; CDR3: CASSLESGGLGEQYF; DNA: TGTGCCAGCAGCTTGGAGTCAGGGGGACTTGGCGAGCAGTACTTC
J: TRBJ1-5; V: TRBV19; D: .; size: .; CDR3: CASRSGGSSNQPQHF; DNA: TGTGCCAGTAGATCTGGGGGGTCGAGCAATCAGCCCCAGCATTTT
J: TRBJ2-4; V: TRBV9; D: TRBD1; size: .; CDR3: CASSADRGRAKNIQYF; DNA: TGTGCCAGCAGCGCAGACAGGGGGCGGGCCAAAAACATTCAGTACTTC
J: TRBJ1-1; V: TRBV2; D: .; size: .; CDR3: CAEGQRPNTEAFF; DNA: TGTGCCGAAGGACAGAGACCCAACACTGAAGCTTTCTTT
J: TRBJ1-2; V: TRBV30; D: .; size: .; CDR3: CAWTGAYGYTF; DNA: TGTGCCTGGACAGGGGCCTATGGCTACACCTTC
J: TRBJ1-1; V: TRBV27; D: .; size: few; CDR3: CASSFFWNTEAFF; DNA: TGTGCCAGCAGTTTCTTCTGGAACACTGAAGCTTTCTTT
J: TRBJ2-7; V: TRBV19; D: .; size: .; CDR3: CASRERGNSYEQYF; DNA: TGTGCCAGTAGGGAACGGGGGAACTCCTACGAGCAGTACTTC
J: TRBJ2-7; V: TRBV7-2; D: TRBD1; size: .; CDR3: CASSHQGSDRAREQYF; DNA: TGTGCCAGCAGCCATCAGGGTTCGGACAGGGCCCGCGAGCAGTACTTC
J: TRBJ2-3; V: TRBV5-4; D: .; size: .; CDR3: CASSLPRPGTDTQYF; DNA: TGTGCCAGCAGCTTGCCCCGTCCTGGCACAGATACGCAGTATTTT
J: TRBJ2-7; V: TRBV19; D: .; size: .; CDR3: CASSITSGSRISYEQYF; DNA: TGTGCCAGTAGTATAACTTCGGGTTCCCGCATTTCCTACGAGCAGTACTTC
J: TRBJ1-1; V: TRBV30; D: .; size: .; CDR3: CAWSVRNKVKAFF; DNA: TGTGCCTGGAGTGTACGTAATAAAGTCAAAGCTTTCTTT
J: TRBJ2-1; V: TRBV9; D: .; size: .; CDR3: CASSVGPAGSYNEQFF; DNA: TGTGCCAGCAGCGTAGGCCCAGCCGGGTCCTACAATGAGCAGTTCTTC
J: TRBJ1-3; V: TRBV7-9; D: .; size: .; CDR3: CASSFLGSGNTIYF; DNA: TGTGCCAGCAGCTTCCTCGGCTCTGGAAACACCATATATTTT
J: TRBJ1-2; V: TRBV28; D: TRBD1; size: few; CDR3: CASSPTGLLNYGYTF; DNA: TGTGCCAGCAGTCCGACAGGGCTACTTAACTATGGCTACACCTTC
J: TRBJ1-1; V: TRBV30; D: .; size: .; CDR3: CAWSEGADTEAFF; DNA: TGTGCCTGGAGCGAGGGTGCGGACACTGAAGCTTTCTTT
J: TRBJ1-5; V: TRBV19; D: .; size: .; CDR3: CASKLDRDHSNQPQHF; DNA: TGTGCCAGTAAACTGGACAGAGACCATAGCAATCAGCCCCAGCATTTT
J: TRBJ2-1; V: TRBV12-5; D: .; size: .; CDR3: CASGLGTTYSSYNEQFF; DNA: TGTGCTAGTGGTTTGGGGACTACATATAGCTCCTACAATGAGCAGTTCTTC
J: TRBJ1-2; V: TRBV5-1; D: .; size: .; CDR3: CASSLVGMSYGYTF; DNA: TGCGCCAGCAGCTTGGTCGGGATGAGCTATGGCTACACCTTC
J: TRBJ2-3; V: TRBV5-1; D: .; size: .; CDR3: CASSPLARNSDTQYF; DNA: TGCGCCAGCAGCCCTCTTGCCCGTAATTCAGATACGCAGTATTTT
J: TRBJ1-1; V: TRBV11-2; D: .; size: .; CDR3: CASSFLGGGREAFF; DNA: TGTGCCAGCAGCTTCTTGGGGGGAGGTAGAGAAGCTTTCTTT
J: TRBJ2-7; V: TRBV28; D: .; size: .; CDR3: CASRTSYEQYF; DNA: TGTGCCAGCAGGACTTCTTACGAGCAGTACTTC
J: TRBJ2-3; V: TRBV7-3; D: .; size: few; CDR3: CASSLFPPLGQYF; DNA: TGTGCCAGCAGCTTATTTCCGCCCCTGGGGCAGTATTTT
J: TRBJ1-2; V: TRBV7-2; D: .; size: few; CDR3: CASRLDSYGYTF; DNA: TGTGCCAGCAGACTAGACAGCTATGGCTACACCTTC
J: TRBJ2-2; V: TRBV6-5; D: .; size: .; CDR3: CASSPLGGGELFF; DNA: TGTGCCAGCAGTCCCCTGGGCGGCGGGGAGCTGTTTTTT
J: TRBJ2-1; V: TRBV19; D: TRBD2; size: .; CDR3: CAAAEGLAGGSNEQFF; DNA: TGTGCCGCAGCCGAAGGGCTAGCGGGAGGCTCGAATGAGCAGTTCTTC
J: TRBJ2-7; V: TRBV28; D: TRBD2; size: .; CDR3: CASSLFGGRASYEQYF; DNA: TGTGCCAGCAGTTTATTTGGCGGGAGGGCCTCCTACGAGCAGTACTTC
J: TRBJ2-1; V: TRBV13; D: .; size: .; CDR3: CASGRRRANEQFF; DNA: TGTGCCAGCGGGCGCCGGCGAGCCAATGAGCAGTTCTTC
J: TRBJ2-6; V: TRBV19; D: TRBD1; size: .; CDR3: CASSWNRGSGANVLTF; DNA: TGTGCCAGTAGTTGGAACAGGGGCTCTGGGGCCAACGTCCTGACTTTC
J: TRBJ2-3; V: TRBV7-9; D: TRBD1; size: .; CDR3: CASSRQTGQGTDTQYF; DNA: TGTGCCAGCAGCCGACAGACAGGGCAGGGCACAGATACGCAGTATTTT
J: TRBJ2-3; V: TRBV5-8; D: TRBD1; size: .; CDR3: CASSYSAGTGSTDTQYF; DNA: TGTGCCAGCAGTTATTCCGCCGGGACAGGGAGCACAGATACGCAGTATTTT
J: TRBJ2-1; V: TRBV7-3; D: .; size: .; CDR3: CASSLTESSYNEQFF; DNA: TGTGCCAGCAGCTTAACGGAGAGCTCCTACAATGAGCAGTTCTTC
J: TRBJ1-1; V: TRBV28; D: .; size: .; CDR3: CASKSNTEAFF; DNA: TGTGCCAGCAAGTCGAACACTGAAGCTTTCTTT
J: TRBJ2-7; V: TRBV14; D: .; size: few; CDR3: CASSQGRWGSGDYEQYF; DNA: TGTGCCAGCAGCCAAGGGAGATGGGGCTCAGGGGACTACGAGCAGTACTTC
J: TRBJ1-1; V: TRBV28; D: TRBD1; size: .; CDR3: CASSQTGANTEAFF; DNA: TGTGCCAGCAGCCAGACAGGGGCTAACACTGAAGCTTTCTTT
J: TRBJ2-2; V: TRBV5-5; D: TRBD1; size: .; CDR3: CASSLIGTANTGELFF; DNA: TGTGCCAGCAGCTTAATCGGGACAGCGAACACCGGGGAGCTGTTTTTT
J: TRBJ2-2; V: TRBV7-9; D: .; size: .; CDR3: CASSSPGSNTGELFF; DNA: TGTGCCAGCAGTTCCCCAGGGTCCAACACCGGGGAGCTGTTTTTT
J: TRBJ1-6; V: TRBV4-2; D: .; size: .; CDR3: CASSLESGSPLHF; DNA: TGTGCCAGCAGCCTGGAATCAGGCTCACCCCTCCACTTT
J: TRBJ2-1; V: TRBV7-8; D: .; size: .; CDR3: CATTPRADPRNEQFF; DNA: TGTGCCACCACTCCTCGAGCGGACCCTCGTAATGAGCAGTTCTTC
J: TRBJ1-2; V: TRBV6-4; D: TRBD1; size: .; CDR3: CASSPAGTGYGYTF; DNA: TGTGCCAGCAGTCCCGCCGGGACAGGCTATGGCTACACCTTC
J: TRBJ2-6; V: TRBV11-2; D: TRBD2; size: .; CDR3: CASSLDWGLALSGANVLTF; DNA: TGTGCCAGCAGCTTAGATTGGGGACTAGCGTTATCTGGGGCCAACGTCCTGACTTTC
J: TRBJ2-1; V: TRBV6-6; D: .; size: .; CDR3: CASSNEDNEQFF; DNA: TGTGCCAGCAGTAACGAAGACAATGAGCAGTTCTTC
J: TRBJ2-5; V: TRBV19; D: .; size: .; CDR3: CASSIYWGQETQYF; DNA: TGTGCCAGTAGTATATACTGGGGGCAAGAGACCCAGTACTTC
J: TRBJ1-5; V: TRBV30; D: .; size: .; CDR3: CAWSQGNQPQHF; DNA: TGTGCCTGGAGTCAAGGGAATCAGCCCCAGCATTTT
J: TRBJ2-7; V: TRBV4-3; D: .; size: .; CDR3: CASSQAGEQYF; DNA: TGCGCCAGCAGCCAAGCCGGCGAGCAGTACTTC
J: TRBJ2-7; V: TRBV27; D: .; size: .; CDR3: CASSPWGAYEQYF; DNA: TGTGCCAGCAGTCCCTGGGGGGCCTACGAGCAGTACTTC
J: TRBJ2-5; V: TRBV5-5; D: TRBD2; size: .; CDR3: CASSSIAGGQETQYF; DNA: TGTGCCAGCAGCTCGATAGCGGGGGGACAAGAGACCCAGTACTTC